The source of this T cell receptor beta chain is a study of technical replicates of blood from a few donors. The germline V and J ends were trimmed by 2 bases and 9 bases, with 6 bases remaining between them. Germline-derived CDR1 and CDR2 are SGHNT and YYREEE (reference sequence). This CDR3 comprises 11 residues. The assay was immunoSEQ multiplex PCR, and TCRdb's table has in-frame clones only and misses some. The sample carries about 90,000 clones, about 90% recorded once. The receptor was isolated from a human donor in good health. The chain joins TRBV5-4 to TRBJ2-1; no firm D call. The source material was T cells isolated from PBMCs. The CDR3 here is CASSLASEQFF. The DNA for the CDR3 is TGTGCCAGCAGCTTAGCGAGTGAGCAGTTCTTC.